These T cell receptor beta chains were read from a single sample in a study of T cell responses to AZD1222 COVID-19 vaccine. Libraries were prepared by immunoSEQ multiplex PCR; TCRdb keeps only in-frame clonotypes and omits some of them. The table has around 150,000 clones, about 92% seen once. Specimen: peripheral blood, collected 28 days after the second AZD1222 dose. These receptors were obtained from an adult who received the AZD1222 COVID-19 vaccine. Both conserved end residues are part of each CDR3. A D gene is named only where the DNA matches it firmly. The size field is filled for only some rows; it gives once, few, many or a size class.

cdr3_nt: TGTGCCAGCAGGGCCGGGACAGGATCCACAGATACGCAGTATTTT; cdr3_aa: CASRAGTGSTDTQYF; clone_size: .; v_call: TRBV5-4; j_call: TRBJ2-3; d_call: TRBD1
cdr3_nt: TGTGCCAGCAGTTCATGGACAGTAATGAACACTGAAGCTTTCTTT; cdr3_aa: CASSSWTVMNTEAFF; clone_size: .; v_call: TRBV27; j_call: TRBJ1-1; d_call: .
cdr3_nt: TGTGCCGGCGGGACTAGCGGGAATACAGATACGCAGTATTTT; cdr3_aa: CAGGTSGNTDTQYF; clone_size: .; v_call: TRBV10-3; j_call: TRBJ2-3; d_call: TRBD2
cdr3_nt: TGTGCCAGCAGCGTAGCGGGGAGCCCCAACGAGCAGTACTTC; cdr3_aa: CASSVAGSPNEQYF; clone_size: .; v_call: TRBV9; j_call: TRBJ2-7; d_call: .
cdr3_nt: TGTGCCAGCAGCTTAGGGTGGAGGGGCGGAAACTACGAGCAGTACTTC; cdr3_aa: CASSLGWRGGNYEQYF; clone_size: .; v_call: TRBV11-3; j_call: TRBJ2-7; d_call: .
cdr3_nt: TGTGCCTGGAGTCCCCCCCGGGACTCAATCATAAAACTTACCCTGTTTTTATACAATGAGCAGTTCTTC; cdr3_aa: CAWSPPRDSIIKLTLFLYNEQFF; clone_size: .; v_call: TRBV30; j_call: TRBJ2-1; d_call: .
cdr3_nt: TGTGCCAGCAGCCTGGGACTCCCGGCCAATGAGCAGTTCTTC; cdr3_aa: CASSLGLPANEQFF; clone_size: .; v_call: TRBV5-4; j_call: TRBJ2-1; d_call: .
cdr3_nt: TGTGCCAGCAGTTATTCCTCGACAGCTGGAAACACCATATATTTT; cdr3_aa: CASSYSSTAGNTIYF; clone_size: .; v_call: TRBV6-5; j_call: TRBJ1-3; d_call: .
cdr3_nt: TGTGCCAGCAGCCCGGACAGGGGGACTGAAAAACTGTTTTTT; cdr3_aa: CASSPDRGTEKLFF; clone_size: once; v_call: TRBV3-1/TRBV3-2; j_call: TRBJ1-4; d_call: TRBD1
cdr3_nt: TGTGCCAGTAGTCCCGGGACTAGCGGGAGGTCCTCGAACACCGGGGAGCTGTTTTTT; cdr3_aa: CASSPGTSGRSSNTGELFF; clone_size: .; v_call: TRBV19; j_call: TRBJ2-2; d_call: TRBD2
cdr3_nt: TGTGCCAGCAGTTTAAGGACGAACTACGAGCAGTACTTC; cdr3_aa: CASSLRTNYEQYF; clone_size: .; v_call: TRBV27; j_call: TRBJ2-7; d_call: .
cdr3_nt: TGTGCCACCAGTGACGACGGTCCTACAACTAATGAAAAACTGTTTTTT; cdr3_aa: CATSDDGPTTNEKLFF; clone_size: .; v_call: TRBV24-1; j_call: TRBJ1-4; d_call: .
cdr3_nt: TGTGCCAGCAGCACCCTGTGCCTCACCGGGACTAGCGGGAGAAATACAGATACGCAGTATTTT; cdr3_aa: CASSTLCLTGTSGRNTDTQYF; clone_size: .; v_call: TRBV21-1; j_call: TRBJ2-3; d_call: .
cdr3_nt: TGTGCCATCAGTGATGTCAGATCCTACGAGCAGTACTTC; cdr3_aa: CAISDVRSYEQYF; clone_size: .; v_call: TRBV10-3; j_call: TRBJ2-7; d_call: .
cdr3_nt: TGTGCCAGCAGCTTAGGGCCAACTAATGAAAAACTGTTTTTT; cdr3_aa: CASSLGPTNEKLFF; clone_size: .; v_call: TRBV11-2; j_call: TRBJ1-4; d_call: .
cdr3_nt: TGTGCCAGCAGTTTTGGTACCAGGGGCACAGATACGCAGTATTTT; cdr3_aa: CASSFGTRGTDTQYF; clone_size: .; v_call: TRBV28; j_call: TRBJ2-3; d_call: .
cdr3_nt: TGTGCCAGCAGCTTAGAAGGGAACACTGAAGCTTTCTTT; cdr3_aa: CASSLEGNTEAFF; clone_size: .; v_call: TRBV11-3; j_call: TRBJ1-1; d_call: .
cdr3_nt: TGCGCCAGCAGTGAGATCCTCGCTTCAGATACGCAGTATTTT; cdr3_aa: CASSEILASDTQYF; clone_size: .; v_call: TRBV10-1; j_call: TRBJ2-3; d_call: .
cdr3_nt: TGTGCCAGCAGTTTCCCCCCGGGGGAGCAGTACTTC; cdr3_aa: CASSFPPGEQYF; clone_size: .; v_call: TRBV27; j_call: TRBJ2-7; d_call: .
cdr3_nt: TGTGCCAGCAGCAGCCGCCCATTAGGCCAAGAGACCCAGTACTTC; cdr3_aa: CASSSRPLGQETQYF; clone_size: .; v_call: TRBV6-5; j_call: TRBJ2-5; d_call: .
cdr3_nt: TGTGCCATCGCCAAGGGGGGGGGTCTTGGGAGCACTGAAGCTTTCTTT; cdr3_aa: CAIAKGGGLGSTEAFF; clone_size: once; v_call: TRBV10-3; j_call: TRBJ1-1; d_call: .
cdr3_nt: TGTGCCAGCAGCGAGGGGGGTAACGAGCAGTACTTC; cdr3_aa: CASSEGGNEQYF; clone_size: .; v_call: TRBV7-2; j_call: TRBJ2-7; d_call: .
cdr3_nt: TGTGCCAGCAGTTTTGGGAGGGCCCGCGCCTACAATGAGCAGTTCTTC; cdr3_aa: CASSFGRARAYNEQFF; clone_size: .; v_call: TRBV28; j_call: TRBJ2-1; d_call: TRBD2
cdr3_nt: TGTGCCAGCAGTGACTCGGGACAGGGGGAGAGGTATGGCTACACCTTC; cdr3_aa: CASSDSGQGERYGYTF; clone_size: .; v_call: TRBV6-4; j_call: TRBJ1-2; d_call: TRBD1